The 19 T cell receptor beta chains below were found in one sample sequenced in a study of blood T cell repertoires in COVID-19. Data came from immunoSEQ multiplex PCR; TCRdb stores just in-frame clones and leaves some out. Of around 99,000 clones in the sample, more than 70% were seen once. Sequenced sample: peripheral blood. The receptor set was obtained from a man aged 70 or older with acute or convalescent COVID-19.

This clone was observed many times. The J gene is TRBJ1-1, the V gene TRBV18; D is possibly TRBD1 (5 bases). The CDR3 contains 13 residues. In germline, CDR1 is KGHSH, CDR2 LQKENI. The V end lost 6 bases, the J end lost 3 bases, and 11 bases lay between the germline ends. This CDR3 is CASSGTADTEAFF. The DNA of the CDR3 is TGTGCCAGCTCGGGGACTGCGGACACTGAAGCTTTCTTT.

This clone was observed a handful of times. The chain joins TRBV7-9 to TRBJ2-1; tentatively, D is TRBD1 (5 bases). Germline CDR1 is SEHNR and CDR2 is FQNEAQ (reference sequence). CDR3 length: 13 residues. The germline V and J ends were trimmed by 5 bases and 7 bases, with 12 bases remaining between them. This CDR3 reads CASSDPQGNEQFF. As DNA, the CDR3 is TGTGCCAGCAGCGACCCCCAGGGAAATGAGCAGTTCTTC.

The chain combines TRBV7-2 with TRBJ1-2; possibly TRBD1 for D (6 bases). The CDR3 runs to 15 residues. The germline V and J ends were trimmed by 0 bases and 1 base, with 9 bases remaining between them. Germline V gene lookup returns CDR1 SGHTA and CDR2 FQGNSA. The CDR3 coding sequence is TGTGCCAGCAGCTTAGCCGGACAGATTAACTATGGCTACACCTTC. Protein product: CASSLAGQINYGYTF.

The chain uses TRBV9 and TRBJ2-2; D uncertain. The germline V gene has CDR1 SGDLS and CDR2 YYNGEE. V lost 0 bases and J 1 base, leaving 7 bases between the germline ends. The CDR3 sequence is 15 residues long. CDR3 nucleotides: TGTGCCAGCAGCGTAGTTGGGCGGAACACCGGGGAGCTGTTTTTT. This sequence encodes CASSVVGRNTGELFF.

V usage is TRBV7-9 and J usage is TRBJ1-2; TRBD1 matches 8 bases. CDR1 and CDR2 (germline): SEHNR, FQNEAQ (reference sequence). V was pared by 8 bases and J by 4 bases, with 9 bases of the junction left unmatched. The CDR3 is 14 amino acids. The DNA of the CDR3 is TGTGCCAGCCCGCCCCAGGGGGCAGGCTATGGCTACACCTTC. Protein: CASPPQGAGYGYTF.

This clone appeared a single time. The CDR3 DNA sequence: TGTGCCAGCAGCTTAGCCGGCGGGACTAACTATGGCTACACCTTC. Translated, it gives CASSLAGGTNYGYTF. V usage is TRBV7-6 and J usage is TRBJ1-2; D is ambiguous. Deletions cut 0 bases from V and 0 bases from J, with 8 bases between. Germline CDR1 reads SGHVS; CDR2 reads FNYEAQ. This CDR3 is 15 amino acids long.

This chain uses TRBV10-3 with TRBJ2-1; TRBD1 matches at 10 bases. The CDR3 extends over 14 amino acids. The ends lost 8 bases at V and 5 bases at J; junction bases unmatched: 6. Germline V gives CDR1 ENHRY, CDR2 SYGVKD. In DNA form, the CDR3 reads TGTGCCATCGGAGGACAGGGGGTGAACAATGAGCAGTTCTTC. Translation gives CAIGGQGVNNEQFF.

The chain has TRBV24-1 and TRBJ2-2, with TRBD2 matching over 9 bases. The CDR3 is made up of 17 amino acids. Germline CDR1 and CDR2: KGHDR and SFDVKD. The V segment lost 8 bases and the J segment 1 base; nucleotides outside the gene matches: 10. CDR3 region: CATICPIAGENTGELFF. Here the CDR3 DNA reads TGTGCCACCATCTGTCCAATAGCGGGGGAGAACACCGGGGAGCTGTTTTTT.

The chain combines TRBV10-3 with TRBJ1-1, with a possible D match to TRBD1 (5 bases). V was trimmed by 3 bases and J by 5 bases, leaving 13 bases between them. This CDR3 has 14 amino acids. The germline CDR1 and CDR2 sequences are ENHRY and SYGVKD. In DNA form, the CDR3 reads TGTGCCATCAGTGACCTTGCAGGGAAGACTGAAGCTTTCTTT. This sequence encodes CAISDLAGKTEAFF.

In its sample, this clone was seen once. The chain combines TRBV6-5 with TRBJ2-7; D gene unclear. This CDR3 has 13 residues. Germline V gene data show CDR1 as MNHEY and CDR2 as SVGAGI. The V end was cut by 0 bases, the J end by 3 bases, with 6 bases between. DNA for the CDR3: TGTGCCAGCAGTTACTCGAGATACTACGAGCAGTACTTC. This encodes CASSYSRYYEQYF.

This clone was recorded once. This chain uses TRBV7-2 with TRBJ2-1, with a possible D match to TRBD1 (6 bases). Germline V CDR1 and CDR2: SGHTA, FQGNSA. This CDR3 has 13 amino acids. V lost 5 bases and J 8 bases, leaving 13 bases between the germline ends. CDR3 in amino acids: CASSNRALDEQFF. The CDR3 DNA reads as TGTGCCAGCAGCAACAGGGCACTAGATGAGCAGTTCTTC. Filled out from reference TRBV7-2 and TRBJ2-1, the complete variable domain reads GAGVSQSPSNKVTEKGKDVELRCDPISGHTALYWYRQSLGQGLEFLIYFQGNSAPDKSGLPSDRFSAERTGGSVSTLTIQRTQQEDSAVYLCASSNRALDEQFFGPGTRLTVL.

The V gene is TRBV7-6, the J gene TRBJ2-1; D may be TRBD2 (5 bases). The length of the CDR3 is 14 residues. Germline values: CDR1 SGHVS, CDR2 FNYEAQ. The ends were cut back, 1 base at V and 5 bases at J, with 9 bases in the middle. The CDR3 region has the DNA TGTGCCAGCAGCTTAGATGGGGAGCACAATGAGCAGTTCTTC. Its translation: CASSLDGEHNEQFF.

The chain recombines TRBV27 with TRBJ2-7; D gene unclear. Germline lookup yields CDR1 MNHEY and CDR2 SMNVEV (reference sequence). V lost 2 bases, J lost 2 bases, and 13 bases lay in between. This CDR3 spans 15 amino acids. CDR3 in amino acids: CASSLRGIPPYEQYF. DNA for the CDR3: TGTGCCAGCAGTTTAAGAGGTATCCCCCCCTACGAGCAGTACTTC.

This chain uses TRBV19 with TRBJ1-5; maybe TRBD1 (5 bases). V lost 8 bases and J 0 bases, leaving 14 bases between the germline ends. The CDR3 totals 15 residues. Germline values: CDR1 LNHDA, CDR2 SQIVND (reference sequence). This chain's CDR3 is CASVLGGDSNQPQHF. CDR3 nucleotides: TGTGCCAGTGTCTTGGGGGGGGATAGCAATCAGCCCCAGCATTTT.

This clone was seen a few times. The chain recombines TRBV27 with TRBJ1-1; D possibly corresponds to TRBD1 (5 bases). Trimming took 5 bases from V and 7 from J, leaving 14 bases between them. The CDR3 extends over 13 amino acids. CDR1 MNHEY and CDR2 SMNVEV come from the germline V gene (reference sequence). CDR3 nucleotide sequence: TGTGCCAGCAGTCGGGCCGGGGGTGGTGAAGCTTTCTTT. This gives the protein CASSRAGGGEAFF.

The V call is TRBV27, the J call TRBJ2-5; 15 positions agree with TRBD2. The J segment lost 4 bases and the V segment lost 5 bases, leaving 8 bases of the junction unmatched. This CDR3 contains 17 residues. The V gene's germline CDR1 is MNHEY and CDR2 SMNVEV (reference sequence). The chain's CDR3 is CASSKGLAGGFGETQYF. The CDR3 bases are TGTGCCAGCAGTAAGGGACTAGCGGGGGGATTTGGAGAGACCCAGTACTTC.

The genes are TRBV18 and TRBJ2-2, with TRBD1 matching 12 bases. V was clipped by 5 bases and J by 0 bases; unmatched bases: 1. The CDR3 loop spans 16 amino acids. Germline V lookup: CDR1 KGHSH, CDR2 LQKENI. The CDR3 region has the DNA TGTGCCAGCTCATGGGACAGGGGGCCGAACACCGGGGAGCTGTTTTTT. This encodes CASSWDRGPNTGELFF.

This clone has more than one count but fewer than ten. The J gene is TRBJ1-5, the V gene TRBV11-2, with D unresolved. V lost 5 bases and J lost 2, with 10 bases in between. There are 14 residues in the CDR3. The V gene's germline CDR1 is SGHAT and CDR2 FQNNGV. This CDR3 is CASSPSGGNQPQHF. CDR3 DNA: TGTGCCAGCAGCCCCAGCGGCGGCAATCAGCCCCAGCATTTT. Looking up the rest from reference TRBV11-2 and TRBJ1-5 gives the full variable domain: EAGVAQSPRYKIIEKRQSVAFWCNPISGHATLYWYQQILGQGPKLLIQFQNNGVVDDSQLPKDRFSAERLKGVDSTLKIQPAKLEDSAVYLCASSPSGGNQPQHFGDGTRLSIL.

A word on this clone: At the DNA level, this CDR3 is encoded by other sequences in the same sample as well. The chain links TRBV5-1 to TRBJ2-2; the match to TRBD1 covers 7 bases. There are 15 residues in the CDR3. With V trimmed by 4 bases and J by 2 bases, 5 bases remained unmatched. Germline CDR1 reads SGHRS; CDR2 reads YFSETQ. The CDR3 sequence is CASSRDSLNTGELFF. DNA for the CDR3: TGCGCCAGCAGCAGGGACAGTCTAAACACCGGGGAGCTGTTTTTT.